This TCR beta chain comes out of a study of cytomegalovirus exposure and HLA in healthy donors. Broader study findings: TRBV6-2, TRBV6-3 and some other V segments were unresolvable in 87-base-pair reads.

The CDR3 is 13 residues long. V trimming: 2 bases; J trimming: 8 bases; junction bases outside the gene matches: 5. CDR1 and CDR2 (germline): MDHEN, SYDVKM. PCR was performed using 60 Vbeta and 13 Jbeta primers. Data came from immunoSEQ multiplex PCR; TCRdb stores just in-frame clones and leaves some out. This table holds about 150,000 clones, around 80% found once. Regarding this clone: As yet, its antigen is unknown.

Sequencing used PBMCs. This receptor was obtained from a woman younger than 45 in good health and CMV-seropositive. The V call is TRBV28, the J call TRBJ1-2, with TRBD1 identical over 7 bases. In nucleotides, the CDR3 is TGTGCCAGCAGTTTACACCCGGACAGGGGCTACACCTTC. Its protein product is CASSLHPDRGYTF.